The rows below give T cell receptor beta chains drawn from one sample of a study of blood T cell repertoires in COVID-19. Some clones are missing from TCRdb's copy, which holds only in-frame ones; the method was immunoSEQ multiplex PCR. Altogether 75,000 to 90,000 clones are present, about 90% being singletons, with the ten largest covering around 10%. Sequenced input: peripheral blood. The receptors originated from an elderly man with acute or convalescent COVID-19. The CDR3 runs from the conserved cysteine through the conserved F or W. The order of the fields is CDR3 length, D gene, J gene, V gene, clone size, CDR3 DNA, CDR3 protein. A D gene is named only where the DNA matches it firmly. Only part of the rows carry a size: once, few, many, or a class if the clone is expanded.

>16|TRBD1|TRBJ1-5|TRBV18|NA
TGTGCCAGCTCACCCGACAGGGACCAGGGCAATCAGCCCCAGCATTTT
CASSPDRDQGNQPQHF
>13|NA|TRBJ1-2|TRBV7-2|NA
TGTGCCAGCAGCCAATACGGGTGGTATGGCTACACCTTC
CASSQYGWYGYTF
>17|TRBD1|TRBJ1-5|TRBV19|NA
TGTGCCAGTAGTACTCACAGGGGAGTGGGCAGCAATCAGCCCCAGCATTTT
CASSTHRGVGSNQPQHF
>15|TRBD1|TRBJ2-7|TRBV15|NA
TGTGCCACCAGCAGAGTACAGGGGGACTGGTACGAGCAGTACTTC
CATSRVQGDWYEQYF
>15|TRBD1|TRBJ2-7|TRBV6-5|NA
TGTGCCAGCAAACCCACGGACAGGGGGCGCGACGAGCAGTACTTC
CASKPTDRGRDEQYF
>15|NA|TRBJ2-5|TRBV5-6|NA
TGTGCCAGCAGCCCGGCGCCACTAGGGCAAGAGACCCAGTACTTC
CASSPAPLGQETQYF
>15|NA|TRBJ1-4|TRBV11-2|NA
TGTGCCAGCAGCTTAGATATTGCAACTAATGAAAAACTGTTTTTT
CASSLDIATNEKLFF
>14|TRBD2|TRBJ2-1|TRBV7-2|NA
TGTGCCAGCAGCTTAGGGACTAGCGGGGGTATGCAGTTCTTC
CASSLGTSGGMQFF
>12|NA|TRBJ2-1|TRBV5-1|few
TGCGCCGACCGGACTCGATCCTATGAGCAGTTCTTC
CADRTRSYEQFF
>16|TRBD2|TRBJ2-1|TRBV19|NA
TGTGCCAGTCAGGGGGTCGGGACTAGCGGACACAATGAGCAGTTCTTC
CASQGVGTSGHNEQFF
>16|NA|TRBJ2-2|TRBV19|NA
TGTGCCAGTAGTGGGTGGGGAGCGGGCAGGACCGGGGAGCTGTTTTTT
CASSGWGAGRTGELFF
>15|TRBD1|TRBJ2-7|TRBV7-9|once
TGTGCCAGCAGCCGTGGGCAGGGGGCATCCTACGAGCAGTACTTC
CASSRGQGASYEQYF
>13|NA|TRBJ1-3|TRBV6-5|NA
TGTGCCAGCACCGCGACCAGGGGAAACACCATATATTTT
CASTATRGNTIYF
>13|NA|TRBJ1-1|TRBV6-6|once
TGTGCCAGCAGTTCCCACAGTTACACTGAAGCTTTCTTT
CASSSHSYTEAFF
>16|NA|TRBJ1-3|TRBV9|NA
TGTGCCAGCAGCGCCCTGTCGGGGACTTTTGGAAACACCATATATTTT
CASSALSGTFGNTIYF
>12|NA|TRBJ2-5|TRBV5-1|once
TGCGCCAGCAGCTTGGATCTGGAGACCCAGTACTTC
CASSLDLETQYF
>15|NA|TRBJ1-1|TRBV4-1|few
TGCGCCAGCAGCCAGGAACCGGGGGGCCGGCCTGAAGCTTTCTTT
CASSQEPGGRPEAFF
>15|TRBD1|TRBJ1-2|TRBV7-3|NA
TGTGCCAGCAGCTTGGGACAGGGCTGGCTCTATGGCTACACCTTC
CASSLGQGWLYGYTF
>13|TRBD1|TRBJ2-7|TRBV19|NA
TGTGCCAGTAGTGACAGGGCCGCCTACGAGCAGTACTTC
CASSDRAAYEQYF
>13|NA|TRBJ1-5|TRBV10-3|few
TGTGCCATCAGTGATAATAGCAATCAGCCCCAGCATTTT
CAISDNSNQPQHF